The 30 T cell receptor beta chains presented below share a single source sample, sequenced in a study of T cells in Graves' hyperthyroidism and ophthalmopathy. The investigators amplified TCR beta CDR3 regions from RNA transcripts. HTBI primers drove first-round RT-PCR of the TCR CDR3. TCRdb analysed the multiplex PCR reads with MiXCR anew, one entry per CDR3 protein. The table lists about 360,000 distinct CDR3 sequences, around 14% of them singletons. The sample consisted of blood. Receptors were obtained from a woman younger than 35 with Graves' hyperthyroidism.

Turning to this clonotype: This could be a read error, since a much larger clone is one nucleotide away. The chain employs TRBV15 and TRBJ2-1; D gene ambiguous. Germline-derived CDR1 and CDR2 are LNHNV and YYDKDF (reference sequence). The CDR3 totals 16 residues. Trimming cost V 2 bases and J 2 bases, with 13 bases left between them. The CDR3, as DNA: TGTGCCACCAGCAGATGGGTGGAGAGCGCCTACAATGAGCAGTTCTTC. This translates into CATSRWVESAYNEQFF.

V gene TRBV20-1 combines with J gene TRBJ1-1, with TRBD1 as a possible D gene (6 bases). Germline lookup yields CDR1 DFQATT and CDR2 SNEGSKA (reference sequence). CDR3 length: 14 residues. The CDR3 DNA sequence: TGCAGCTCCCCGTCCGGGACAACGAACACTGAAGCTTTCTTT. It yields the protein CSSPSGTTNTEAFF.

This clonotype has ten or more counts. The rearrangement uses TRBV24-1 and TRBJ2-5, with TRBD2 matching 9 bases. The CDR3 sequence is 15 residues long. V lost 4 bases, J lost 2 bases, and 4 bases stayed unmatched. The germline gives CDR1 KGHDR, CDR2 SFDVKD. Here the CDR3 DNA reads TGTGCCACCAGTGACTCTGGACTAGCGCAAGAGACCCAGTACTTC. This codes for CATSDSGLAQETQYF.

This clonotype was counted between two and nine times. This chain links TRBV7-9 with TRBJ2-7; 10 nucleotides line up with TRBD2. The CDR3 consists of 14 residues. With 5 bases clipped from V and 1 base from J, the junction kept 2 bases outside the gene matches. Germline-derived CDR1 and CDR2 are SEHNR and FQNEAQ (reference sequence). The CDR3 sequence: CASSGLAVSYEQYF. The CDR3 region has the DNA TGTGCCAGCAGCGGACTAGCGGTTTCCTACGAGCAGTACTTC.

The V gene is TRBV10-3, the J gene TRBJ2-5; D may match TRBD1 or TRBD2 (5 bases each). The germline CDR1 and CDR2 sequences are ENHRY and SYGVKD. The CDR3 sequence is 13 residues long. Trimming pared 3 bases from V and 4 bases from J, leaving 9 bases between. CDR3 sequence reads: CAISDRGAETQYF. For the CDR3, the DNA is TGTGCCATCAGTGATCGAGGGGCAGAGACCCAGTACTTC.

V usage is TRBV28 and J usage is TRBJ2-3; unclear D gene. Germline CDR1 reads MDHEN; CDR2 reads SYDVKM. This CDR3 has 14 residues. V lost 4 bases, J lost 7 bases, and 15 bases lay in between. The CDR3 region is CASSYQMTPYTQYF. The DNA of the CDR3 is TGTGCCAGCAGTTATCAGATGACGCCATATACGCAGTATTTT. The entire variable domain, with the rest obtained from reference TRBV28 and TRBJ2-3, is as follows: DVKVTQSSRYLVKRTGEKVFLECVQDMDHENMFWYRQDPGLGLRLIYFSYDVKMKEKGDIPEGYSVSREKKERFSLILESASTNQTSMYLCASSYQMTPYTQYFGPGTRLTVL.

This clonotype has at least ten counts. The J gene is TRBJ1-4, the V gene TRBV7-8; TRBD1 matches 7 bases. V gave up 5 bases and J gave up 4 bases; unmatched junction bases: 10. Per germline, CDR1 SGHVS and CDR2 FQNEAQ. The CDR3 extends over 16 amino acids. CDR3 residues: CASSRYRGGNNEKLFF. In DNA, the CDR3 is TGTGCCAGCAGCCGGTATAGAGGGGGCAATAATGAAAAACTGTTTTTT.

This clonotype was seen many times. The CDR3 reads CASSLITSGSKADTQYF. CDR3 nucleotides: TGTGCCAGCAGTTTAATAACTAGCGGGAGTAAGGCAGATACGCAGTATTTT. The rearrangement uses TRBV28 and TRBJ2-3; 11 positions match TRBD2. This CDR3 has 17 amino acids. Germline V gene lookup returns CDR1 MDHEN and CDR2 SYDVKM. After removal of 2 bases from V and 4 bases from J, the junction contained 8 bases not matched to a gene.

In its sample, this clonotype was seen many times. The chain recombines TRBV7-9 with TRBJ2-2; D unresolved. The V end was cut by 8 bases, the J end by 2 bases, with 12 bases between. Germline V gene sequence: CDR1 SEHNR, CDR2 FQNEAQ (reference sequence). The CDR3 runs 14 residues. CDR3 loop: CASGPLPNTGELFF. In nucleotides, the CDR3 is TGTGCCAGCGGCCCCCTTCCCAACACCGGGGAGCTGTTTTTT.

In this sample, this clonotype turned up a few times. The chain couples TRBV20-1 to TRBJ2-2, with TRBD2 matching 7 bases. The CDR3 contains 15 residues. Germline trimming cut 4 bases from V and 3 bases from J; bases unmatched to any gene: 8. CDR1 is DFQATT and CDR2 is SNEGSKA in the germline V gene (reference sequence). The CDR3 loop reads CSAKKLATYTGELFF. Here the CDR3 DNA reads TGCAGTGCTAAAAAACTAGCGACCTACACCGGGGAGCTGTTTTTT.

This clonotype was detected ten times or more. The chain couples TRBV28 to TRBJ2-1; 9 bases line up with TRBD1. The V segment lost 6 bases and the J segment 10 bases; nucleotides outside the gene matches: 7. The CDR3 has 13 amino acids. Looked up from germline, CDR1 is MDHEN and CDR2 is SYDVKM. This chain's CDR3 is CASRSGTGYEQFF. CDR3 nucleotides: TGTGCCAGCAGGTCCGGGACAGGGTACGAGCAGTTCTTC.

This clonotype was counted only a few times. The genes are TRBV10-3 and TRBJ2-6, with 9 bases lining up with TRBD2. The CDR3 length is 16 residues. V lost 10 bases to trimming and J lost 2 bases; unmatched junction nucleotides: 9. Germline CDR1 reads ENHRY; CDR2 reads SYGVKD. The CDR3 sequence: CATTGGGATGANVLTF. CDR3 coding DNA: TGTGCCACCACGGGCGGGGGGGCGACTGGGGCCAACGTCCTGACTTTC.

In this sample, this clonotype turned up many times. The chain has TRBV7-9 and TRBJ2-3; D call uncertain. The V gene's germline CDR1 is SEHNR and CDR2 FQNEAQ (reference sequence). V was pared by 1 base and J by 5 bases, with 13 bases between. The CDR3 covers 15 residues. CDR3 sequence (DNA): TGTGCCAGCAGCTTAGGATCGAGTAGGGAAGATACGCAGTATTTT. It specifies CASSLGSSREDTQYF.

This clonotype was picked up many times. This chain connects TRBV9 to TRBJ2-3, with TRBD2 matching 9 bases. V lost 1 base to trimming and J lost 2 bases; unmatched junction nucleotides: 2. Per germline, CDR1 SGDLS and CDR2 YYNGEE. CDR3 size: 15 residues. Here the CDR3 DNA reads TGTGCCAGCAGCGTACTAGCGGGAACCACAGATACGCAGTATTTT. This sequence encodes CASSVLAGTTDTQYF.

This clonotype was found a few times. The CDR3 sequence is CASSKREGDTQYF. For the CDR3, the DNA is TGCGCCAGCAGCAAACGGGAGGGAGATACGCAGTATTTT. This sequence joins TRBV5-1 and TRBJ2-3; 8 bases are shared with TRBD2. This CDR3 is 13 amino acids long. J was trimmed by 5 bases and V by 4 bases; bases with no gene match: 3. The germline V gene encodes CDR1 SGHRS and CDR2 YFSETQ.

This clonotype appeared many times. CDR3 amino acids: CASSPTGGDYGYTF. The CDR3 nucleotides read TGTGCCAGCAGCCCGACAGGGGGAGACTATGGCTACACCTTC. The rearrangement uses TRBV11-1 and TRBJ1-2, with TRBD1 matching 9 bases. Losses at the gene ends were 5 bases for V and 3 bases for J; bases not matched to a gene: 4. Germline-derived CDR1 and CDR2 are SGHAT and FQDESV (reference sequence). The CDR3 extends over 14 amino acids.

The rearrangement uses TRBV5-1 and TRBJ2-3, with D possibly being TRBD2 (6 bases). This CDR3 is 14 amino acids long. With 4 bases removed from V and 2 bases from J, the gap between germline ends came to 11 bases. CDR1 is SGHRS, CDR2 YFSETQ, per germline. The CDR3 DNA is TGCGCCAGCAGCCTCCGGGACTTCACAGATACGCAGTATTTT. Protein product: CASSLRDFTDTQYF.

To note about this clonotype: The junction shows a germline mismatch at one end, possibly a read error. The chain recombines TRBV6-1 with TRBJ2-1; D not resolved. The CDR3 extends over 12 amino acids. The V gene's germline CDR1 is MNHNS and CDR2 SASEGT. CDR3 nucleotides: TGTGTCAGCAGTGAAACTACCTCCCAGCAGTTCTTC. Translating it yields CVSSETTSQQFF.

This clonotype came up a few times. The rearrangement uses TRBV6-1 and TRBJ2-2; D is perhaps TRBD2 (7 bases). Germline CDR1 reads MNHNS; CDR2 reads SASEGT. The ends were cut back, 7 bases at V and 6 bases at J, with 18 bases in the middle. The CDR3 is 15 residues long. DNA for the CDR3: TGTGCCAGCAAGATTACGGCGGGGGCTTCCGGGGAGCTGTTTTTT. This translates into CASKITAGASGELFF.

This clonotype appeared many times. The chain has TRBV12-3 or TRBV12-4 and TRBJ1-3; D is unresolved. Between the trimmed V and J ends, which lost 7 bases and 4 bases, there was a span of 2 bases. This CDR3 region has 10 residues. The chain's CDR3 is CASTGNTIYF. The CDR3 coding sequence is TGTGCCAGCACCGGAAACACCATATATTTT.

This clonotype was observed a handful of times. The chain links TRBV11-3 to TRBJ2-1; D perhaps matches TRBD1 (6 bases). This CDR3 is built from 15 residues. Trimming removed 2 bases at V and 8 bases at J, with 16 bases between. Per the germline V gene, CDR1 is SGHNT and CDR2 is YENEEA. The CDR3 nucleotides are TGTGCCAGCAGCTTATTCGGACAGCCGGGCGATGAGCAGTTCTTC. Its protein product is CASSLFGQPGDEQFF.

Only one count was recorded for this clonotype. A much larger clone differs by one base, so this may be a read error. V gene TRBV20-1 combines with J gene TRBJ2-7; D gene ambiguous. Germline V gene lookup returns CDR1 DFQATT and CDR2 SNEGSKA (reference sequence). This CDR3 spans 12 amino acids. This CDR3 reads CSARVQIGEQHF. The CDR3 DNA sequence: TGCAGTGCTAGAGTTCAAATAGGCGAGCAGCACTTC.

The chain employs TRBV20-1 and TRBJ2-1; D unresolved. Germline V lookup: CDR1 DFQATT, CDR2 SNEGSKA (reference sequence). The CDR3 is made up of 15 amino acids. The ends were cut back, 2 bases at V and 0 bases at J, with 11 bases in the middle. CDR3 sequence reads: CSARKRLSSYNEQFF. CDR3 bases: TGCAGTGCTAGAAAACGGCTGAGCTCCTACAATGAGCAGTTCTTC.

This clonotype was seen at least ten times. The chain uses TRBV29-1 and TRBJ1-2; D possibly corresponds to TRBD1 (5 bases). This CDR3 is built from 13 residues. CDR1 is SQVTM and CDR2 is ANQGSEA in the germline V gene. V was trimmed by 7 bases and J by 3 bases, leaving 15 bases between them. The CDR3 DNA sequence: TGCAGCGCCAGGGACCTAGAGGACTATGGCTACACCTTC. It translates to CSARDLEDYGYTF.

This chain uses TRBV7-9 with TRBJ2-5; 7 nucleotides match TRBD2. The trim removed 6 bases at V and 1 base at J, leaving 5 bases unmatched. The V gene's germline CDR1 is SEHNR and CDR2 FQNEAQ (reference sequence). The CDR3 contains 14 residues. The CDR3 sequence is CASSQAGSQETQYF. For the CDR3, the DNA is TGTGCCAGCAGTCAAGCGGGGTCCCAAGAGACCCAGTACTTC.

Only a few counts were recorded for this clonotype. Given a much more abundant clone one base away, this may be a read error. The CDR3 protein is CSARDNSIGRAPTDTQYF. CDR3 nucleotides: TGCAGTGCTAGAGATAACTCAATTGGGCGGGCACCCACAGATACGCAGTATTTT. The rearrangement joins TRBV20-1 to TRBJ2-3, with a possible D match to TRBD2 (5 bases). V was clipped by 0 bases and J by 2 bases, with 21 bases between them. CDR1 is DFQATT, CDR2 SNEGSKA, per germline (reference sequence). The CDR3 extends over 18 amino acids.

This clonotype occurred many times. V and J are TRBV2 and TRBJ1-1; D is perhaps TRBD1 (5 bases). V lost 8 bases and J 1 base, leaving 17 bases between the germline ends. Germline CDR1 and CDR2: SNHLY and FYNNEI. CDR3 size: 15 residues. CDR3 sequence: CASVREGKANTEAFF. In DNA form, the CDR3 reads TGTGCCAGCGTCAGGGAGGGGAAGGCGAACACTGAAGCTTTCTTT.

The gene calls are TRBV12-3 or TRBV12-4 and TRBJ2-2; TRBD1 matches at 7 bases. The CDR3 loop spans 14 amino acids. With V trimmed by 5 bases and J by 4 bases, 4 bases remained unmatched. The chain's CDR3 is CASSVGQVTGELFF. DNA of the CDR3: TGTGCCAGCAGTGTTGGACAGGTCACCGGGGAGCTGTTTTTT.

This clonotype has a count of ten or more. V is TRBV18 and J is TRBJ1-5, with D unresolved. The CDR3 runs to 13 residues. The germline CDR1 and CDR2 sequences are KGHSH and LQKENI. V shed 1 base and J shed 5 bases, with 6 bases lying between them. CDR3 nucleotides: TGTGCCAGCTCACCACAGGGCGATCAGCCCCAGCATTTT. This sequence encodes CASSPQGDQPQHF.

The sample holds many counts of this clonotype. This rearrangement joins TRBV5-1 to TRBJ1-1, with a possible D match to TRBD1 (5 bases). The ends were cut back, 0 bases at V and 4 bases at J, with 10 bases in the middle. CDR3 size: 14 residues. CDR1 is SGHRS, CDR2 YFSETQ, per germline. The CDR3 sequence: CASSLVDSSTEAFF. DNA of the CDR3: TGCGCCAGCAGCTTGGTTGACAGTAGCACTGAAGCTTTCTTT.